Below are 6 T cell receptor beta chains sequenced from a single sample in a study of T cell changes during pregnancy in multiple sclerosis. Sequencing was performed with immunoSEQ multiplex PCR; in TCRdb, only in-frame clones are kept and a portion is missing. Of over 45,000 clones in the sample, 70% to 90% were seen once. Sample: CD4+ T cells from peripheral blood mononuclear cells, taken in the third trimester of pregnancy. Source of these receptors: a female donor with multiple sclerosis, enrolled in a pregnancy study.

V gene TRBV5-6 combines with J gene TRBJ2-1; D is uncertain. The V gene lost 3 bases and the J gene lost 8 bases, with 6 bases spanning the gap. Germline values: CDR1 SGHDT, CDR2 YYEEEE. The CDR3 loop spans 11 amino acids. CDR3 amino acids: CASSSADEQFF. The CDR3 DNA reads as TGTGCCAGCAGCTCCGCGGATGAGCAGTTCTTC.

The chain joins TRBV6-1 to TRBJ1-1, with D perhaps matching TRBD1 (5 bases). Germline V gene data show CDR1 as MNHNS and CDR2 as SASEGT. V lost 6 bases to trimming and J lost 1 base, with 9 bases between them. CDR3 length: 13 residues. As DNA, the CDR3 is TGTGCCAGCAGCGAACAGGCGAACACTGAAGCTTTCTTT. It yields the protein CASSEQANTEAFF.

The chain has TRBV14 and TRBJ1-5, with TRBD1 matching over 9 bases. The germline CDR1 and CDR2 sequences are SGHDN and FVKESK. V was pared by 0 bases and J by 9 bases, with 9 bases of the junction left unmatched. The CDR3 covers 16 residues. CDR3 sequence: CASSQDVRTGDWPQHF. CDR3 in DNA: TGTGCCAGCAGCCAAGATGTCCGGACAGGGGATTGGCCCCAGCATTTT.

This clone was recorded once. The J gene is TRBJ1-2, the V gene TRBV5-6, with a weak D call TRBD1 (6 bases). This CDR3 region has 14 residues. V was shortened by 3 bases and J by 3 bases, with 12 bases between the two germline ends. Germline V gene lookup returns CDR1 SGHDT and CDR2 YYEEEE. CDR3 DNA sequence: TGTGCCAGCAGCTCACAGGGTTTCGACTATGGCTACACCTTC. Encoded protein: CASSSQGFDYGYTF.

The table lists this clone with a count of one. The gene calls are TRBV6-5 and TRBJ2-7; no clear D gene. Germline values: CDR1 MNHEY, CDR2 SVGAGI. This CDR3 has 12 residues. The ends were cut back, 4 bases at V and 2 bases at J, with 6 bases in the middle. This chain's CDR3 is CASSSSPYEQYF. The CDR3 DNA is TGTGCCAGCAGTTCAAGCCCCTACGAGCAGTACTTC.

This CDR3 is CASSALDRPDNEQFF. The CDR3 DNA reads as TGTGCCAGCAGCGCTCTTGACAGGCCTGACAATGAGCAGTTCTTC. V is TRBV9 and J is TRBJ2-1; a weak D match, TRBD1 (6 bases). Trimming removed 3 bases from V and 5 bases from J, with 15 bases in between. Germline V gives CDR1 SGDLS, CDR2 YYNGEE. CDR3 length equals 15 residues.